The T cell receptor (beta chain) under discussion was sequenced for a study of ipilimumab plus nivolumab after autologous stem cell transplantation. Whole-study context: Median doses per patient: about 5 ipilimumab, about 8 nivolumab.

Produced via immunoSEQ multiplex PCR; TCRdb's table is partial and in-frame only. The sample contains about 17,000 clones, about 80% of which appear only once. Findings and caveats of the study: TCR repertoire, Treg phenotype and gut microbiota reportedly support more study of this approach.

This clone was seen only a few times. As yet, its antigen is unknown. Patients got ipilimumab 1 mg/kg beginning 14 to 28 days post-transplant. Patients received nivolumab 3 mg/kg at weeks 1, 4, 7, 10, then fortnightly to week 26. Germline CDR1 reads SEHNR; CDR2 reads FQNEAQ (reference sequence). The CDR3 runs 15 residues. V lost 5 bases, J lost 6 bases, and 9 bases stayed unmatched. The sample consisted of PBMCs, taken in a trial of ipilimumab plus nivolumab as post-transplant consolidation. This rearrangement joins TRBV7-9 to TRBJ2-1, with 8 bases fitting TRBD2. This receptor was obtained from a male donor with diffuse large B-cell lymphoma. In nucleotides, the CDR3 is TGTGCCAGCAGCCCCGAGCGGGGGCCCGCCAATGAGCAGTTCTTC. Its translation: CASSPERGPANEQFF.